This is a list of T cell receptor beta chains from one sample in a study of blood T cell repertoires in COVID-19. Profiled with immunoSEQ multiplex PCR; TCRdb holds only in-frame clones, not every one. The sample has under 200,000 clones, 86% seen once. Sequencing input: peripheral blood. The receptors shown here come from a man aged 18 to 29 with acute or convalescent COVID-19. CDR3s include the opening cysteine and the closing phenylalanine or tryptophan. The D gene is left open where the match is weak. The size of a clone is reported for some rows only, either as once, few or many, or as a class for expanded clones.

D gene: TRBD2; clone size: NA; J gene: TRBJ2-1; V gene: TRBV28; CDR3 protein: CASSPAGLAGGLNNEQFF; CDR3 DNA: TGTGCCAGCAGCCCCGCCGGACTAGCGGGGGGCCTCAACAATGAGCAGTTCTTC
D gene: NA; clone size: NA; J gene: TRBJ1-3; V gene: TRBV14; CDR3 protein: CASSQGGGNTIYF; CDR3 DNA: TGTGCCAGCAGCCAAGGGGGCGGAAACACCATATATTTT
D gene: NA; clone size: NA; J gene: TRBJ1-1; V gene: TRBV7-2; CDR3 protein: CASSPPGVPMNTEAFF; CDR3 DNA: TGTGCCAGCAGCCCTCCCGGGGTCCCCATGAACACTGAAGCTTTCTTT
D gene: TRBD1; clone size: NA; J gene: TRBJ1-2; V gene: TRBV7-2; CDR3 protein: CASSRTGHGYTF; CDR3 DNA: TGTGCCAGCAGCCGGACAGGTCATGGCTACACCTTC
D gene: TRBD1; clone size: NA; J gene: TRBJ1-2; V gene: TRBV9; CDR3 protein: CASSPSTGGIYGYTF; CDR3 DNA: TGTGCCAGCAGCCCTTCGACAGGGGGTATCTATGGCTACACCTTC
D gene: NA; clone size: NA; J gene: TRBJ1-1; V gene: TRBV12-3/TRBV12-4; CDR3 protein: CASSFIRNSEAFF; CDR3 DNA: TGTGCCAGCAGTTTCATTAGAAATTCTGAAGCTTTCTTT
D gene: TRBD1; clone size: NA; J gene: TRBJ1-2; V gene: TRBV28; CDR3 protein: CASSLWGQGGYGYTF; CDR3 DNA: TGTGCCAGCAGTTTATGGGGACAGGGGGGCTATGGCTACACCTTC
D gene: NA; clone size: few; J gene: TRBJ1-5; V gene: TRBV6-5; CDR3 protein: CASHLNLGNQPQHF; CDR3 DNA: TGTGCCAGCCACCTGAACTTGGGCAATCAGCCCCAGCATTTT
D gene: TRBD1; clone size: NA; J gene: TRBJ2-7; V gene: TRBV9; CDR3 protein: CASSVAGQGNEQYF; CDR3 DNA: TGTGCCAGCAGCGTGGCGGGACAGGGGAACGAGCAGTACTTC
D gene: NA; clone size: NA; J gene: TRBJ1-6; V gene: TRBV3-1/TRBV3-2; CDR3 protein: CASSQEGQAPNSPLHF; CDR3 DNA: TGTGCCAGCAGCCAAGAAGGTCAGGCCCCTAATTCACCCCTCCACTTT
D gene: TRBD1; clone size: NA; J gene: TRBJ1-2; V gene: TRBV3-1/TRBV3-2; CDR3 protein: CASSQTAGGQGYTF; CDR3 DNA: TGTGCCAGCAGCCAAACCGCAGGGGGACAAGGCTACACCTTC
D gene: TRBD1; clone size: NA; J gene: TRBJ1-1; V gene: TRBV9; CDR3 protein: CASSETGTGDTEAFF; CDR3 DNA: TGTGCCAGCAGCGAGACCGGGACAGGGGACACTGAAGCTTTCTTT
D gene: TRBD1; clone size: NA; J gene: TRBJ1-6; V gene: TRBV3-1/TRBV3-2; CDR3 protein: CASSQETGDYNSPLHF; CDR3 DNA: TGTGCCAGCAGCCAGGAGACAGGGGACTATAATTCACCCCTCCACTTT
D gene: NA; clone size: NA; J gene: TRBJ1-6; V gene: TRBV7-9; CDR3 protein: CASSYDRRNSPLHF; CDR3 DNA: TGTGCCAGCAGCTACGACAGGAGGAATTCACCCCTCCACTTT
D gene: NA; clone size: NA; J gene: TRBJ1-2; V gene: TRBV9; CDR3 protein: CASSVGTAKDYGYTF; CDR3 DNA: TGTGCCAGCAGCGTAGGGACTGCGAAAGACTATGGCTACACCTTC
D gene: TRBD2; clone size: NA; J gene: TRBJ2-2; V gene: TRBV5-1; CDR3 protein: CASRLAGMNTGELFF; CDR3 DNA: TGCGCCAGCAGACTAGCGGGAATGAACACCGGGGAGCTGTTTTTT
D gene: TRBD1; clone size: few; J gene: TRBJ1-2; V gene: TRBV6-5; CDR3 protein: CASSYSRTGGNYGYTF; CDR3 DNA: TGTGCCAGCAGTTACTCAAGGACAGGGGGCAACTATGGCTACACCTTC
D gene: TRBD1; clone size: NA; J gene: TRBJ1-3; V gene: TRBV4-1; CDR3 protein: CASSQTTGASGNTIYF; CDR3 DNA: TGCGCCAGCAGCCAAACGACAGGGGCCTCTGGAAACACCATATATTTT
D gene: NA; clone size: NA; J gene: TRBJ1-2; V gene: TRBV19; CDR3 protein: CATTGGVNYGYTF; CDR3 DNA: TGTGCCACCACGGGGGGAGTTAACTATGGCTACACCTTC
D gene: NA; clone size: NA; J gene: TRBJ1-2; V gene: TRBV28; CDR3 protein: CASSLALGGGYTF; CDR3 DNA: TGTGCCAGCAGTTTAGCACTCGGGGGTGGCTACACCTTC
D gene: NA; clone size: NA; J gene: TRBJ1-4; V gene: TRBV7-9; CDR3 protein: CASSLGGSYDEKLFF; CDR3 DNA: TGTGCCAGCAGCCTAGGAGGTAGTTATGATGAAAAACTGTTTTTT
D gene: TRBD1; clone size: NA; J gene: TRBJ1-2; V gene: TRBV5-8; CDR3 protein: CASSSDRTTDTF; CDR3 DNA: TGTGCCAGCAGCTCGGACAGGACGACGGACACCTTC
D gene: NA; clone size: NA; J gene: TRBJ2-3; V gene: TRBV18; CDR3 protein: CASSQSDSTSTDTQYF; CDR3 DNA: TGTGCCAGCTCACAATCCGACAGTACTAGCACAGATACGCAGTATTTT
D gene: TRBD1; clone size: NA; J gene: TRBJ1-2; V gene: TRBV9; CDR3 protein: CASSKTGNYGYTF; CDR3 DNA: TGTGCCAGCAGCAAGACAGGGAACTATGGCTACACCTTC
D gene: NA; clone size: few; J gene: TRBJ2-1; V gene: TRBV7-9; CDR3 protein: CASSFLPEPYNEQFF; CDR3 DNA: TGTGCCAGCAGCTTTCTCCCTGAGCCCTACAATGAGCAGTTCTTC
D gene: NA; clone size: NA; J gene: TRBJ2-1; V gene: TRBV7-2; CDR3 protein: CASSLPGTRYEQFF; CDR3 DNA: TGTGCCAGCAGCTTACCCGGGACACGCTATGAGCAGTTCTTC
D gene: TRBD2; clone size: NA; J gene: TRBJ2-5; V gene: TRBV6-2/TRBV6-3; CDR3 protein: CASSYSLAVIQETQYF; CDR3 DNA: TGTGCCAGCAGTTACTCTCTAGCGGTGATACAAGAGACCCAGTACTTC
D gene: NA; clone size: NA; J gene: TRBJ1-2; V gene: TRBV12-5; CDR3 protein: CASGTQTDYGYTF; CDR3 DNA: TGTGCTAGTGGTACACAGACGGACTATGGCTACACCTTC
D gene: TRBD1; clone size: NA; J gene: TRBJ1-1; V gene: TRBV11-2; CDR3 protein: CASSLGDRVNTEAFF; CDR3 DNA: TGTGCCAGCAGCTTAGGGGACAGGGTTAACACTGAAGCTTTCTTT
D gene: NA; clone size: NA; J gene: TRBJ1-1; V gene: TRBV28; CDR3 protein: CASSPWTGRDTEAFF; CDR3 DNA: TGTGCCAGCAGTCCATGGACGGGGCGGGATACTGAAGCTTTCTTT
D gene: NA; clone size: NA; J gene: TRBJ1-1; V gene: TRBV10-1; CDR3 protein: CASGEGQGWTEAFF; CDR3 DNA: TGCGCCAGCGGCGAGGGCCAGGGGTGGACTGAAGCTTTCTTT
D gene: TRBD1; clone size: NA; J gene: TRBJ2-3; V gene: TRBV5-1; CDR3 protein: CASSLARDRFTDTQYF; CDR3 DNA: TGCGCCAGCAGCTTGGCTAGGGACAGGTTCACAGATACGCAGTATTTT
D gene: NA; clone size: NA; J gene: TRBJ1-5; V gene: TRBV7-2; CDR3 protein: CASSRQGGQPQHF; CDR3 DNA: TGTGCCAGCAGCCGGCAGGGTGGTCAGCCCCAGCATTTT
D gene: TRBD1; clone size: NA; J gene: TRBJ1-1; V gene: TRBV4-1; CDR3 protein: CASSQDPGTGGYMNTEAFF; CDR3 DNA: TGCGCCAGCAGCCAAGATCCAGGGACAGGGGGCTACATGAACACTGAAGCTTTCTTT
D gene: NA; clone size: once; J gene: TRBJ1-5; V gene: TRBV12-3/TRBV12-4; CDR3 protein: CASSLVENQPQHF; CDR3 DNA: TGTGCCAGCAGTTTAGTCGAGAATCAGCCCCAGCATTTT
D gene: NA; clone size: NA; J gene: TRBJ1-2; V gene: TRBV19; CDR3 protein: CASSIRTPKIYGYTF; CDR3 DNA: TGTGCCAGTAGTATCAGGACTCCAAAAATCTATGGCTACACCTTC
D gene: TRBD1; clone size: once; J gene: TRBJ1-1; V gene: TRBV7-9; CDR3 protein: CASSSPGGYEAFF; CDR3 DNA: TGTGCCAGCAGCTCCCCAGGGGGCTATGAAGCTTTCTTT
D gene: NA; clone size: once; J gene: TRBJ2-2; V gene: TRBV9; CDR3 protein: CASSVAMARQIPNTGELFF; CDR3 DNA: TGTGCCAGCAGCGTAGCAATGGCCCGACAGATTCCGAACACCGGGGAGCTGTTTTTT
D gene: NA; clone size: NA; J gene: TRBJ1-3; V gene: TRBV5-6; CDR3 protein: CASSLFGGTFSGNTIYF; CDR3 DNA: TGTGCCAGCAGCTTGTTTGGGGGGACCTTCTCTGGAAACACCATATATTTT
D gene: NA; clone size: once; J gene: TRBJ1-3; V gene: TRBV3-1/TRBV3-2; CDR3 protein: CASSRGRARKAGNTIYF; CDR3 DNA: TGTGCCAGCAGCAGGGGTCGCGCCCGAAAGGCCGGAAACACCATATATTTT
D gene: NA; clone size: NA; J gene: TRBJ1-4; V gene: TRBV21-1; CDR3 protein: CASSNHRGRKLFF; CDR3 DNA: TGTGCCAGCAGCAACCACAGGGGGCGAAAACTGTTTTTT
D gene: NA; clone size: NA; J gene: TRBJ2-5; V gene: TRBV14; CDR3 protein: CASSPRTAQETQYF; CDR3 DNA: TGTGCCAGCAGCCCCAGGACAGCTCAAGAGACCCAGTACTTC
D gene: NA; clone size: NA; J gene: TRBJ1-6; V gene: TRBV5-1; CDR3 protein: CASSPILVGSSNSPLHF; CDR3 DNA: TGCGCCAGCAGCCCAATTTTAGTGGGCTCCTCTAATTCACCCCTCCACTTT
D gene: NA; clone size: NA; J gene: TRBJ2-7; V gene: TRBV11-2; CDR3 protein: CASSLVSDEQYF; CDR3 DNA: TGTGCCAGCAGCTTAGTGTCTGACGAGCAGTACTTC
D gene: NA; clone size: NA; J gene: TRBJ1-3; V gene: TRBV14; CDR3 protein: CASSQQVLSGNTIYF; CDR3 DNA: TGTGCCAGCAGCCAACAAGTTCTATCTGGAAACACCATATATTTT
D gene: NA; clone size: NA; J gene: TRBJ1-1; V gene: TRBV3-1/TRBV3-2; CDR3 protein: CASSQERVLYTEAFF; CDR3 DNA: TGTGCCAGCAGCCAAGAACGAGTTCTCTACACTGAAGCTTTCTTT
D gene: TRBD1; clone size: NA; J gene: TRBJ2-1; V gene: TRBV30; CDR3 protein: CAWRGRDRSSYNEQFF; CDR3 DNA: TGTGCCTGGAGGGGAAGGGACAGGAGCTCCTACAATGAGCAGTTCTTC
D gene: NA; clone size: once; J gene: TRBJ1-4; V gene: TRBV4-1; CDR3 protein: CASSQEGGVANEKLFF; CDR3 DNA: TGCGCCAGCAGCCAAGAGGGAGGGGTGGCTAATGAAAAACTGTTTTTT